These T cell receptor beta chains were read from a single sample in a study of CXCR3-negative and CXCR3-positive naive CD8 T cells. TCRdb re-called the 5' RACE reads; one entry per CDR3 protein, DNA not given. This listing includes 150,000 or so distinct CDR3 sequences. Source material: naive CXCR3+ CD8+ T cells from blood. These receptors came from a human donor in good health. Some clones in this sample may be carry-over from other donors' samples. Each CDR3 is given with its conserved first and last residue. Fields, in order: V gene, J gene, CDR3 protein.

TRBV4-2	TRBJ2-2	CASTGWNSGELFF
TRBV9	TRBJ2-7	CASSVVAARDRGPPSYEQYF
TRBV10-3	TRBJ2-7	CAIAASQRGFSYEQYF
TRBV9	TRBJ1-3	CASSMTGVNTIYF
TRBV19	TRBJ1-5	CASSIMGPGSSNQPQHF
TRBV19	TRBJ2-1	CASSIYPAGLSVQYNEQFF
TRBV5-1	TRBJ2-1	CASSPGLAGEWSNEQFF
TRBV4-1	TRBJ1-1	CASSQDQGMNTEAFF
TRBV29-1	TRBJ2-7	CSVESGRGTYEQYF
TRBV27	TRBJ2-5	CASSPRQGWGETQYF
TRBV6-4	TRBJ2-3	CASSLSGISTDTQYF
TRBV29-1	TRBJ2-7	CSVEDWDGKSYEQYF
TRBV27	TRBJ2-5	CASSLGGLQETQYF
TRBV6-1	TRBJ2-1	CASSDWDRNEQFF
TRBV10-3	TRBJ2-2	CAISVERGTRGELFF
TRBV12-3/TRBV12-4	TRBJ2-1	CASSPPRDGQFF
TRBV6-5	TRBJ2-1	CASSLKVGGQFF
TRBV11-2	TRBJ2-1	CASTDQTSHAYNEQFF
TRBV20-1	TRBJ2-2	CSARLPGQGAGELFF
TRBV19	TRBJ2-1	CASSRTLSSYNEQFF
TRBV28	TRBJ1-6	CASSPTQGLRSPLHF
TRBV28	TRBJ2-1	CASSLGLPPYNEQFF
TRBV4-1	TRBJ2-4	CASSQDGQGTIQYF
TRBV11-2	TRBJ1-4	CASSLAPGTDNDKLFF
TRBV20-1	TRBJ2-7	CSAPGQGIYEQYF
TRBV4-1	TRBJ2-3	CASRSSADTQYF
TRBV4-1	TRBJ2-1	CASSQRAGLYNEQFF
TRBV2	TRBJ2-1	CASSVTSGLYNEQFF
TRBV20-1	TRBJ2-7	CSARAQAGLTYEQYF
TRBV19	TRBJ2-1	CASSILGDAYNEQFF
TRBV27	TRBJ2-1	CASSFVSGRAGNEQFF
TRBV14	TRBJ1-1	CASSQDAYRMNTEAFF
TRBV7-6	TRBJ2-3	CASSSSLLSTDTQYF
TRBV7-2	TRBJ2-3	CASSYIAGGYTDTQYF
TRBV19	TRBJ1-2	CASSIDLGDLGGYTF
TRBV4-3	TRBJ2-5	CASSQDYPGETQYF
TRBV9	TRBJ2-7	CASSTLAGPSHEQYF
TRBV7-9	TRBJ2-2	CASSTWDGELFF
TRBV28	TRBJ2-5	CASIGQGSLQETQYF
TRBV4-3	TRBJ2-1	CASSQGGSGGGNYNEQFF
TRBV19	TRBJ2-1	CASNIGTANNEQFF
TRBV9	TRBJ2-7	CASSSTGGRTYEQYF